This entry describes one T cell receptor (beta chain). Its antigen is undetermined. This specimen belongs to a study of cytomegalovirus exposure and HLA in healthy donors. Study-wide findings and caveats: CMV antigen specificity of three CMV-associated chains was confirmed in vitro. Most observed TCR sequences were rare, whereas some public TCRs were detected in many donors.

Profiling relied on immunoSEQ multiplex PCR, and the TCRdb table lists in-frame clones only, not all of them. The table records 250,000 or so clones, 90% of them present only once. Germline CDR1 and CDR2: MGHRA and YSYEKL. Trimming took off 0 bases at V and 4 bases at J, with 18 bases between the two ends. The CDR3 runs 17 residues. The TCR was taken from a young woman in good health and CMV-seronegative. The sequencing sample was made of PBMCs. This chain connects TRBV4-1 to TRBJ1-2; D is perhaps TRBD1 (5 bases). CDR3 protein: CASSQDIIRGQVYGYTF. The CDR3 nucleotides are TGCGCCAGCAGCCAAGATATAATTAGGGGTCAGGTCTATGGCTACACCTTC.